One sample yielded the 25 T cell receptor beta chains listed below, sequenced in a study of beta chain features in type 1 diabetes. The sequenced template was cDNA made from the entire isolated RNA. Generated by immunoSEQ multiplex PCR, the TCRdb table keeps only in-frame clones and is missing some. This sample has fewer than 250,000 clones; around 10% occur once, and the top ten carry under 0.045%. Sequenced input: naive CD4+ T cells from blood. All receptors come from a woman younger than 30 in good health.

This clone was seen more than once but under ten times. The chain uses TRBV25-1 and TRBJ2-7; D remains unclear. CDR1 is MGHDK and CDR2 is SYGVNS in the germline V gene. This CDR3 comprises 13 residues. The V end lost 2 bases, the J end lost 3 bases, and 8 bases lay between the germline ends. The CDR3 DNA sequence: TGTGCCAGCAGTGAACTCCCCCTCTACGAGCAGTACTTC. This gives the protein CASSELPLYEQYF.

This clone showed up just a few times. V is TRBV19 and J is TRBJ2-1, with 13 bases lining up with TRBD2. J gave up 8 bases and V 7 bases, and 5 bases lay outside the gene matches. Germline V CDR1 and CDR2: LNHDA, SQIVND (reference sequence). This CDR3 comprises 14 residues. CDR3 loop: CASKRTSGRDEQFF. The CDR3 DNA follows: TGTGCCAGTAAAAGGACTAGCGGGAGAGATGAGCAGTTCTTC.

The V call is TRBV18, the J call TRBJ2-1; D might be TRBD2 (6 bases). CDR3 length: 15 residues. Germline V gene data show CDR1 as KGHSH and CDR2 as LQKENI. V lost 2 bases and J lost 4, with 12 bases in between. The CDR3 spells CASSPVQGRYNEQFF. In nucleotides, the CDR3 is TGTGCCAGCTCACCAGTTCAAGGGAGGTACAATGAGCAGTTCTTC.

This clone was picked up a small number of times. The V gene is TRBV5-4, the J gene TRBJ2-2; D is uncertain. The CDR3 consists of 13 residues. CDR1 and CDR2 (germline): SGHNT, YYREEE (reference sequence). The V and J ends lost 0 bases and 7 bases respectively, with 7 bases between them. CDR3 in DNA: TGTGCCAGCAGCTTGGATGGAGTCGGGGAGCTGTTTTTT. This sequence encodes CASSLDGVGELFF.

This chain joins TRBV12-5 and TRBJ2-7, with 13 bases identical to TRBD2. Germline CDR1 LGHNT, CDR2 FRNRAP. V gave up 0 bases and J gave up 5 bases; unmatched junction bases: 16. The CDR3 runs to 20 residues. For the CDR3, the DNA is TGTGCTAGTGGTTTGGTATCCCCCCTTACTAGCGGGGGGGCCCCCGACGAGCAGTACTTC. Translating gives CASGLVSPLTSGGAPDEQYF.

This clone was seen many times. The chain uses TRBV30 and TRBJ2-5, with 9 bases identical to TRBD2. V shed 2 bases and J 5 bases; nucleotides not matched to a gene: 6. The germline V gene encodes CDR1 GTSNPN and CDR2 SVGIG (reference sequence). CDR3 size: 14 residues. In nucleotides, the CDR3 is TGTGCCTGGAGTCCTGGGACTAGCTACGAGACCCAGTACTTC. The encoded protein is CAWSPGTSYETQYF.

This sequence joins TRBV18 and TRBJ1-1; 7 bases agree with TRBD1. The junction had 1 base not matched to a gene; V was cut back by 4 bases and J by 5 bases. The CDR3 contains 12 residues. The V gene's germline CDR1 is KGHSH and CDR2 LQKENI. The CDR3 bases are TGTGCCAGCTCACGGACAGGAACTGAAGCTTTCTTT. Its protein product is CASSRTGTEAFF. The whole variable domain, remainder taken from reference TRBV18 and TRBJ1-1, is NAGVMQNPRHLVRRRGQEARLRCSPMKGHSHVYWYRQLPEEGLKFMVYLQKENIIDESGMPKERFSAEFPKEGPSILRIQQVVRGDSAAYFCASSRTGTEAFFGQGTRLTVV.

This clone was seen a few times. This rearrangement joins TRBV30 to TRBJ2-5, with D hard to call. The J call may be wrong; the DNA end is better matched by TRBJ2-7. The germline V gene has CDR1 GTSNPN and CDR2 SVGIG (reference sequence). The CDR3 is 14 amino acids. The CDR3 loop is CAWSIQASSYEQYF. The DNA for the CDR3 is TGTGCCTGGAGCATCCAGGCTTCGTCCTACGAGCAGTACTTC.

This clone has a handful of counts. In DNA form, the CDR3 reads TGTGCCAGCAGCCTCCGCGGGGACAGGTACTACGAGCAGTACTTC. Translating it yields CASSLRGDRYYEQYF. The chain recombines TRBV9 with TRBJ2-7; 8 nucleotides line up with TRBD1. Germline V gene data show CDR1 as SGDLS and CDR2 as YYNGEE. The length of the CDR3 is 15 residues. V was clipped by 4 bases and J by 3 bases; unmatched bases: 9.

The chain is built from TRBV6-5 and TRBJ2-3, with TRBD2 matching 10 bases. This CDR3 spans 16 amino acids. Germline V gene lookup returns CDR1 MNHEY and CDR2 SVGAGI. After removal of 0 bases from V and 6 bases from J, the junction contained 6 bases not matched to a gene. The CDR3 loop is CASSYSLAGRTDTQYF. CDR3 DNA sequence: TGTGCCAGCAGTTACTCACTAGCGGGACGAACTGATACGCAGTATTTT.

This clone occurred once. The chain recombines TRBV6-5 with TRBJ1-5, with D possibly being TRBD1 (6 bases). There are 14 residues in the CDR3. Germline V gives CDR1 MNHEY, CDR2 SVGAGI. Trimming pared 5 bases from V and 3 bases from J, leaving 11 bases between. The CDR3 spells CASSTGGLNQPQHF. The CDR3 DNA follows: TGTGCCAGCAGTACCGGGGGGCTCAATCAGCCCCAGCATTTT.

The chain combines TRBV5-4 with TRBJ2-5; 7 bases are a match to TRBD2. The CDR3 extends over 13 amino acids. V gave up 4 bases and J gave up 4 bases; unmatched junction bases: 4. CDR1 is SGHNT and CDR2 is YYREEE in the germline V gene (reference sequence). CDR3: CASSRTGGETQYF. The CDR3 DNA reads as TGTGCCAGCAGCAGGACGGGGGGAGAGACCCAGTACTTC. Combining the CDR3 with reference TRBV5-4 and TRBJ2-5 gives the whole variable domain ETGVTQSPTHLIKTRGQQVTLRCSSQSGHNTVSWYQQALGQGPQFIFQYYREEENGRGNFPPRFSGLQFPNYSSELNVNALELDDSALYLCASSRTGGETQYFGPGTRLLVL.

In this sample, this clone turned up a few times. The chain has TRBV7-8 and TRBJ2-7, with 13 bases aligning to TRBD2. CDR3 length equals 16 residues. The ends lost 3 bases at V and 4 bases at J; junction bases unmatched: 6. Germline V gives CDR1 SGHVS, CDR2 FQNEAQ. The DNA of the CDR3 is TGTGCCAGCAGCTTGAGGACTAGCGGGAGAACTTACGAGCAGTACTTC. As protein: CASSLRTSGRTYEQYF.

The J gene is TRBJ2-3, the V gene TRBV6-6; D is possibly TRBD1 (6 bases). Germline V gene data show CDR1 as MNHNY and CDR2 as SVGAGI (reference sequence). The length of the CDR3 is 14 residues. With 5 bases removed from V and 0 bases from J, the gap between germline ends came to 9 bases. The CDR3 DNA follows: TGTGCCAGCAGTCTACAGGGTAGCACAGATACGCAGTATTTT. This gives the protein CASSLQGSTDTQYF.

This clone was observed a few times. The rearrangement links TRBV6-5 to TRBJ2-3; D may be TRBD1 (6 bases). Looked up from germline, CDR1 is MNHEY and CDR2 is SVGAGI. The CDR3 extends over 16 amino acids. V was trimmed by 4 bases and J by 0 bases, leaving 14 bases between them. This CDR3 is CASSFLDSPSTDTQYF. As DNA, the CDR3 is TGTGCCAGCAGTTTTTTGGACAGCCCGAGCACAGATACGCAGTATTTT.

This clone has a handful of counts. V gene TRBV5-1 combines with J gene TRBJ1-5; 8 nucleotides match TRBD1. The CDR3 totals 15 residues. Germline lookup yields CDR1 SGHRS and CDR2 YFSETQ. V shed 1 base and J 7 bases; nucleotides not matched to a gene: 7. CDR3 residues: CASSLSGTGEQPQHF. CDR3 in DNA: TGCGCCAGCAGCTTGTCCGGGACAGGAGAACAGCCCCAGCATTTT.

This clone has a handful of counts. The gene calls are TRBV6-1 and TRBJ2-7; 8 positions match TRBD1. This CDR3 is built from 15 residues. From germline, CDR1 is MNHNS and CDR2 SASEGT. J was trimmed by 4 bases and V by 5 bases; bases with no gene match: 10. CDR3 residues: CASSLRTGTPYEQYF. The DNA for the CDR3 is TGTGCCAGCAGTCTGAGGACAGGGACCCCATACGAGCAGTACTTC.

The sample holds a few counts of this clone. V usage is TRBV29-1 and J usage is TRBJ1-5; D ambiguous. The germline V and J ends were trimmed by 4 bases and 0 bases, with 7 bases remaining between them. The CDR3 extends over 13 amino acids. Germline V lookup: CDR1 SQVTM, CDR2 ANQGSEA. In DNA, the CDR3 is TGCAGCGTTGGAGGGCTTAGCAATCAGCCCCAGCATTTT. Its translation: CSVGGLSNQPQHF.

There are many counts of this clone. The chain uses TRBV14 and TRBJ2-5, with 7 bases that match TRBD2. The V gene's germline CDR1 is SGHDN and CDR2 FVKESK. CDR3 size: 13 residues. After removal of 5 bases from V and 5 bases from J, the junction contained 5 bases not matched to a gene. Here the CDR3 reads CASSRIGRETQYF. The CDR3 region has the DNA TGTGCCAGCAGCAGGATCGGGAGGGAGACCCAGTACTTC.

The chain couples TRBV19 to TRBJ2-7; 7 bases match TRBD1. V gave up 5 bases and J gave up 2 bases; unmatched junction bases: 6. This CDR3 is built from 14 residues. The germline gives CDR1 LNHDA, CDR2 SQIVND (reference sequence). This chain's CDR3 is CASSPGTAAYEQYF. CDR3 sequence (DNA): TGTGCCAGTAGTCCCGGGACAGCCGCCTACGAGCAGTACTTC. Full variable domain (remainder filled in from reference TRBV19 and TRBJ2-7): DGGITQSPKYLFRKEGQNVTLSCEQNLNHDAMYWYRQDPGQGLRLIYYSQIVNDFQKGDIAEGYSVSREKKESFPLTVTSAQKNPTAFYLCASSPGTAAYEQYFGPGTRLTVT.

The table lists this clone with a few counts. The gene calls are TRBV5-4 and TRBJ2-3; 8 bases match TRBD1. The length of the CDR3 is 14 residues. CDR1 is SGHNT, CDR2 YYREEE, per germline (reference sequence). Trimming removed 0 bases from V and 7 bases from J; junction bases left unmatched: 4. Here the CDR3 DNA reads TGTGCCAGCAGCTTGGCAGGGGGCGGGTATACGCAGTATTTT. It is translated as CASSLAGGGYTQYF. The full variable domain, with the rest looked up from reference TRBV5-4 and TRBJ2-3, is ETGVTQSPTHLIKTRGQQVTLRCSSQSGHNTVSWYQQALGQGPQFIFQYYREEENGRGNFPPRFSGLQFPNYSSELNVNALELDDSALYLCASSLAGGGYTQYFGPGTRLTVL.

This clone has only a few counts. This chain joins TRBV29-1 and TRBJ2-3; D is possibly TRBD2 (5 bases). V lost 0 bases, J lost 4 bases, and 14 bases lay in between. Per germline, CDR1 SQVTM and CDR2 ANQGSEA. CDR3 length equals 15 residues. In DNA form, the CDR3 reads TGCAGCGTTGAAGATCCTTCCGGGAAATCAGATACGCAGTATTTT. Amino acid sequence: CSVEDPSGKSDTQYF.

This clone was seen a few times. The rearrangement uses TRBV5-1 and TRBJ1-1, with TRBD1 matching 7 bases. V dropped 2 bases and J dropped 1; count of bases not matched to a gene: 5. The CDR3 spans 15 residues. The germline gives CDR1 SGHRS, CDR2 YFSETQ. The CDR3 spells CASSLQQGWNTEAFF. In DNA form, the CDR3 reads TGCGCCAGCAGCTTACAACAGGGGTGGAACACTGAAGCTTTCTTT.

The chain has TRBV5-1 and TRBJ1-3, with a tentative D call TRBD1 (6 bases). Germline V gene data show CDR1 as SGHRS and CDR2 as YFSETQ. Trimming pared 2 bases from V and 2 bases from J, leaving 8 bases between. There are 14 residues in the CDR3. In nucleotides, the CDR3 is TGCGCCAGCAGCTTTACAGGGACTGGAAACACCATATATTTT. This encodes CASSFTGTGNTIYF.

This clone was found a few times. This CDR3 is CASSQGTSGRSYNEQFF. Here the CDR3 DNA reads TGTGCCAGCAGCCAAGGGACCAGCGGGAGGTCCTACAATGAGCAGTTCTTC. This sequence joins TRBV14 and TRBJ2-1; 9 bases are shared with TRBD2. Germline V gene sequence: CDR1 SGHDN, CDR2 FVKESK. This CDR3 contains 17 residues. With 1 base clipped from V and 1 base from J, the junction kept 5 bases outside the gene matches. Using reference TRBV14 and TRBJ2-1 for the parts outside the CDR3, the full variable domain is EAGVTQFPSHSVIEKGQTVTLRCDPISGHDNLYWYRRVMGKEIKFLLHFVKESKQDESGMPNNRFLAERTGGTYSTLKVQPAELEDSGVYFCASSQGTSGRSYNEQFFGPGTRLTVL.